This is a list of T cell receptor beta chains from one sample in a study of regulatory T cells in long-lasting Graves disease. TCRdb fed the multiplex PCR reads into MiXCR, producing one record per CDR3 protein. The sample lists a few hundred thousand distinct CDR3 sequences, about a quarter occurring once. Source: peripheral blood mononuclear cells (PBMCs), taken when the disease was refractory, from a patient treated with antithyroid drugs. The receptor source for this set is a female donor with Graves disease. Both conserved end residues are part of each CDR3. A D gene is named only where the DNA matches it firmly. Clone size is shown for a subset of rows, as once, few, many or a class of expanded clone.

CDR3aa	CDR3nt	v_gene	j_gene	d_gene	abundance
CASSLPTGRYAYEQYF	TGCGCCAGCAGCTTACCGACAGGGAGGTATGCCTACGAGCAGTACTTC	TRBV5-1	TRBJ2-7	NA	NA
CASSHPGTGGSSYEQYF	TGTGCCAGCAGCCATCCGGGGACAGGGGGAAGCTCCTACGAGCAGTACTTC	TRBV3-2	TRBJ2-7	NA	NA
CASSVVQGRGYTF	TGTGCCAGCAGCGTAGTACAGGGTCGTGGCTACACCTTC	TRBV9	TRBJ1-2	NA	NA
CASSQGVWGSGNTIYF	TGTGCCAGCAGCCAAGGGGTTTGGGGAAGTGGAAACACCATATATTTT	TRBV3-1	TRBJ1-3	NA	NA
CASSPPGGETQYF	TGTGCCAGCAGCCCTCCGGGGGGGGAGACCCAGTACTTC	TRBV3-1	TRBJ2-5	TRBD2	few
CATRDRGTQPQHF	TGTGCCACCCGGGACAGGGGCACCCAGCCCCAGCATTTT	TRBV28	TRBJ1-5	TRBD1	many
CAISPGTSGRGELFF	TGTGCCATCTCGCCTGGGACTAGCGGGAGAGGGGAGCTGTTTTTT	TRBV15	TRBJ2-2	TRBD2	NA
CASSLRHGGEEQYF	TGTGCCAGCAGCTTAAGGCACGGGGGCGAAGAGCAGTACTTC	TRBV7-8	TRBJ2-7	NA	many
CASSLEPGGANVLTF	TGTGCCAGCAGCTTAGAGCCGGGTGGGGCCAACGTCCTGACTTTC	TRBV7-9	TRBJ2-6	NA	few
CASSLGTGFEAFF	TGTGCCAGCAGCTTAGGGACAGGTTTCGAAGCTTTCTTT	TRBV11-3	TRBJ1-1	TRBD1	many
CASSQRQGQAGANVLTF	TGTGCCAGCAGCCAACGACAGGGCCAAGCTGGGGCCAACGTCCTGACTTTC	TRBV11-1	TRBJ2-6	TRBD1	few
CATSDSGTGQETQYF	TGTGCCACCAGTGACTCCGGGACAGGGCAAGAGACCCAGTACTTC	TRBV24-1	TRBJ2-5	TRBD1	NA
CASSEALGVRGAFF	TGTGCCAGCAGTGAAGCGCTAGGGGTCCGGGGAGCTTTCTTT	TRBV2	TRBJ1-1	NA	few
CASSLREKLFF	TGTGCCAGCAGTTTGCGTGAAAAACTGTTTTTT	TRBV28	TRBJ1-4	NA	many
CASSPQPGAVTIGYTF	TGTGCCAGCAGCCCTCAACCCGGGGCAGTTACGATCGGCTACACCTTC	TRBV7-2	TRBJ1-2	NA	NA
CASSVRLAGTGELFF	TGTGCCAGCAGTGTTAGGCTAGCGGGTACCGGGGAGCTGTTTTTT	TRBV2	TRBJ2-2	TRBD2	many
CASSPRQEGEKLFF	TGTGCCAGCTCACCCCGACAGGAGGGTGAAAAACTGTTTTTT	TRBV18	TRBJ1-4	NA	few
CSAHGHFFTDTQYF	TGCAGTGCTCACGGACACTTCTTCACAGATACGCAGTATTTT	TRBV20-1	TRBJ2-3	NA	NA
CASSWEGAGELFF	TGTGCCAGCAGTTGGGAGGGTGCCGGGGAGCTGTTTTTT	TRBV5-5	TRBJ2-2	TRBD2	NA
CASSGVTSGGEETQYF	TGTGCCAGCTCTGGAGTAACTAGCGGGGGGGAAGAGACCCAGTACTTC	TRBV6-2/TRBV6-3	TRBJ2-5	TRBD2	NA
CASRVLAGAYQETQYF	TGTGCCAGCAGGGTCCTAGCGGGAGCCTACCAAGAGACCCAGTACTTC	TRBV2	TRBJ2-5	TRBD2	NA
CASSPQGESTEAFF	TGTGCCAGCTCACCACAGGGTGAGTCCACTGAAGCTTTCTTT	TRBV18	TRBJ1-1	NA	NA
CASSLRQATNEKLFF	TGTGCCAGCAGCTTGCGACAGGCAACTAATGAAAAACTGTTTTTT	TRBV5-6	TRBJ1-4	NA	few
CASSLSGTANQPQHF	TGTGCCAGCAGTTTATCAGGGACAGCTAATCAGCCCCAGCATTTT	TRBV28	TRBJ1-5	TRBD1	many
CSAIRGKFYEQYF	TGCAGTGCTATACGGGGCAAATTCTACGAGCAGTACTTC	TRBV20-1	TRBJ2-7	NA	many
CASSLWGASPGELFF	TGTGCCAGCAGTTTATGGGGCGCTAGCCCCGGGGAGCTGTTTTTT	TRBV28	TRBJ2-2	NA	once
CASLRDKGTGELFF	TGTGCCAGTCTCAGGGACAAAGGAACCGGGGAGCTGTTTTTT	TRBV6-1	TRBJ2-2	NA	NA